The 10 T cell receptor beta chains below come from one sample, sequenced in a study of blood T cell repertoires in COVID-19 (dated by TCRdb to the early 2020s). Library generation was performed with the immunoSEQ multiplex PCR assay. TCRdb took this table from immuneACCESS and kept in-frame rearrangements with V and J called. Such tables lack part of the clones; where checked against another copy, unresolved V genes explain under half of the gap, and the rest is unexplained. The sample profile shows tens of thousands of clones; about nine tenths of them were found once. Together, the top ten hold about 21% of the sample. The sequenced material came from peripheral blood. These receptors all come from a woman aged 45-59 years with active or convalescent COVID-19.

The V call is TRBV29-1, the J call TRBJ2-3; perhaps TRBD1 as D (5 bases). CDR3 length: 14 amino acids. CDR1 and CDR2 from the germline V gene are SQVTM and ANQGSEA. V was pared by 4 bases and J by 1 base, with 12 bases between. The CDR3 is CSVGLQGGTDTQYF. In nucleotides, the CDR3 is TGCAGCGTTGGGCTGCAGGGTGGCACAGATACGCAGTATTTT.

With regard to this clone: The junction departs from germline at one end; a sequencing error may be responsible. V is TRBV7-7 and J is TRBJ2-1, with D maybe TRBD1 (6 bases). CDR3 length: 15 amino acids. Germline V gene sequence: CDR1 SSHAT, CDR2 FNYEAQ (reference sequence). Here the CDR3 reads CASSLDRRSYNEQFF. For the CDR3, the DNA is TGTGCTAGCAGCTTAGACAGGCGCTCCTACAATGAGCAGTTCTTC.

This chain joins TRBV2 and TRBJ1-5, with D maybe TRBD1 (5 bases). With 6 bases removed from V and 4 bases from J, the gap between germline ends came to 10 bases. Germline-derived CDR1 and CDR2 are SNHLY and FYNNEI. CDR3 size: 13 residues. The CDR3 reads CASSPGPNQPQHF. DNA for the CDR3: TGTGCCAGCAGCCCAGGGCCAAATCAGCCCCAGCATTTT. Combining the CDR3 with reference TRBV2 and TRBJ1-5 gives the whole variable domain EPEVTQTPSHQVTQMGQEVILRCVPISNHLYFYWYRQILGQKVEFLVSFYNNEISEKSEIFDDQFSVERPDGSNFTLKIRSTKLEDSAMYFCASSPGPNQPQHFGDGTRLSIL.

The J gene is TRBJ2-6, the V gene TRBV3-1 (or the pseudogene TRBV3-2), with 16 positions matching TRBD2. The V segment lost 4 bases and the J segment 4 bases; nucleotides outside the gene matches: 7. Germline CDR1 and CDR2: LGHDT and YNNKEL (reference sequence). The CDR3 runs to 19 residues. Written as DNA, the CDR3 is TGTGCCAGCAGCCTGGGACTAGCGGGAGGGCCTAGAGGGGCCAACGTCCTGACTTTC. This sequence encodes CASSLGLAGGPRGANVLTF.

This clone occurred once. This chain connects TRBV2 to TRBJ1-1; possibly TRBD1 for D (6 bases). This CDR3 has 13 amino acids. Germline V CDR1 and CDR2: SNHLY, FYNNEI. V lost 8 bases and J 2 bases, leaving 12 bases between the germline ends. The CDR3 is CASRTEHNTEAFF. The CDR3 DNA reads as TGTGCCAGCCGGACAGAACATAACACTGAAGCTTTCTTT.

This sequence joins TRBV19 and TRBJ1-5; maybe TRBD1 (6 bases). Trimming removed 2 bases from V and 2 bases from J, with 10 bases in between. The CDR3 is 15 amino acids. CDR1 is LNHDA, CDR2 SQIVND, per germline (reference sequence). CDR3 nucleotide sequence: TGTGCCAGTAGTATAACAGGGACGGGCAATCAGCCCCAGCATTTT. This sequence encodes CASSITGTGNQPQHF.

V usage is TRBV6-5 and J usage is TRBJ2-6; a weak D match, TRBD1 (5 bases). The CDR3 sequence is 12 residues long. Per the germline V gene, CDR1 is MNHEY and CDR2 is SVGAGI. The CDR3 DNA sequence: TGTGCGACAGACTCTGGGGCCAACGTCCTGACTTTC. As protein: CATDSGANVLTF.

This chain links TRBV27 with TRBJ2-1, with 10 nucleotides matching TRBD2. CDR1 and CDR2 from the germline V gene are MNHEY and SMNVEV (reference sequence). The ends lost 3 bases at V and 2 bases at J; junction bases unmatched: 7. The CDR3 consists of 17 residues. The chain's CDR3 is CASSFTSGIKPYNEQFF. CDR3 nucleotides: TGTGCCAGCAGTTTTACTAGCGGGATTAAACCCTACAATGAGCAGTTCTTC.

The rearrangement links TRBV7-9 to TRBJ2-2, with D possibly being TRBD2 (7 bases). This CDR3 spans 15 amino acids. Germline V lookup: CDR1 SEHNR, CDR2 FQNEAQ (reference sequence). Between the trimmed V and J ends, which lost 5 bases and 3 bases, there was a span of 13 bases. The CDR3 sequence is CASSTGTTDTGELFF. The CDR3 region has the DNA TGTGCCAGCAGCACAGGGACTACTGACACCGGGGAGCTGTTTTTT.

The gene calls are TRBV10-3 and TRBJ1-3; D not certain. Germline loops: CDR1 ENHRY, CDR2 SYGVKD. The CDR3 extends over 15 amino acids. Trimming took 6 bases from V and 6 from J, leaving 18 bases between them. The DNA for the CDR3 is TGTGCCATCAGCCCCAGACCTGGACGGGAAAACACCATATATTTT. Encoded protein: CAISPRPGRENTIYF.